These 8 T cell receptor beta chains came from one sample sequenced in a study of graft-versus-host responses after intestinal transplantation. The protocol was immunoSEQ multiplex PCR, while the TCRdb copy is restricted to in-frame clones and leaves out a portion. Altogether approximately 5,000 clones are present, 72% being singletons, with the ten largest covering 30% to 45%. Sequencing was performed on PBMCs, taken around 76 weeks after intestinal transplant. Every receptor here comes from a human patient who received an intestinal transplant, so some T cells may come from the graft donor.

The chain couples TRBV6-6 to TRBJ1-5; no reliable D call. Germline V CDR1 and CDR2: MNHNY, SVGAGI (reference sequence). V dropped 0 bases and J dropped 2 bases, with 8 bases sitting between them. The CDR3 extends over 15 amino acids. CDR3 in amino acids: CASSYSGVGNQPQHF. As DNA, the CDR3 is TGTGCCAGCAGTTACTCGGGAGTGGGCAATCAGCCCCAGCATTTT.

This chain uses TRBV18 with TRBJ2-5; no clear D gene. V was trimmed by 0 bases and J by 1 base, leaving 9 bases between them. CDR1 KGHSH and CDR2 LQKENI come from the germline V gene. The CDR3 length is 15 residues. The chain's CDR3 is CASSPPAGLQETQYF. The CDR3 DNA sequence: TGTGCCAGCTCACCACCGGCAGGCCTCCAAGAGACCCAGTACTTC.

A single count supports this clone. CDR3 DNA sequence: TGTGCCAGCAGTCTGTACCGGGGACACCCTTATGGCTACACCTTC. It translates to CASSLYRGHPYGYTF. The rearrangement joins TRBV27 to TRBJ1-2; a weak D match, TRBD1 (6 bases). Per germline, CDR1 MNHEY and CDR2 SMNVEV (reference sequence). The V end was cut by 5 bases, the J end by 5 bases, with 18 bases between. The CDR3 runs 15 residues.

In the case of this clone: Its ends do not fully match the called genes, so a read error is possible. The CDR3 DNA reads TGCGCCAGCAGCCAAGATCTTGGGTATACGAACTATGGCTACACCTTC. The encoded protein is CASSQDLGYTNYGYTF. The rearrangement links TRBV11-2 to TRBJ1-2; D is ambiguous. CDR3 length: 16 residues. The germline CDR1 and CDR2 sequences are SGHAT and FQNNGV.

This chain connects TRBV21-1 to TRBJ2-3; TRBD1 is the table's D call, not checked against the DNA. TRBV21-1 is given as a pseudogene. This CDR3 is 16 amino acids long. CDR3 region: CASSNFQGQGADTQYF. In DNA, the CDR3 is TGTGCCAGCAGCAACTTCCAGGGACAGGGGGCGGATACGCAGTATTTT.

The chain uses TRBV9 and TRBJ2-1, with 8 bases aligning to TRBD2. With V trimmed by 2 bases and J by 8 bases, 15 bases remained unmatched. CDR1 SGDLS and CDR2 YYNGEE come from the germline V gene. This CDR3 contains 17 residues. CDR3 nucleotides: TGTGCCAGCAGCGTTCATAGCGGGACCTCTGCTTTGGATGAGCAGTTCTTC. Translated, it gives CASSVHSGTSALDEQFF.

This sequence joins TRBV30 and TRBJ1-2, with D unclear. CDR3 length equals 11 residues. Germline V gene lookup returns CDR1 GTSNPN and CDR2 SVGIG (reference sequence). The germline V and J ends were trimmed by 4 bases and 3 bases, with 6 bases remaining between them. In nucleotides, the CDR3 is TGTGCCTGGAAAGGAGACTATGGCTACACCTTC. This translates into CAWKGDYGYTF.

This clone was seen more than once but under ten times. V usage is TRBV6-6 and J usage is TRBJ1-2, with D unclear. Germline V gene data show CDR1 as MNHNY and CDR2 as SVGAGI (reference sequence). The CDR3 totals 11 residues. V was pared by 10 bases and J by 6 bases, with 12 bases between. CDR3 nucleotides: TGTGCCACCGTGTGGGGAAATGGCTACACCTTC. As protein: CATVWGNGYTF.